Sequencing of this TCR beta chain was carried out in a study of blood T cells in healthy people across ages. Sample-barcoded 5' priming and a J-beta primer mix drove a second PCR of roughly 7 to 11 cycles. A single record per CDR3 protein comes from TCRdb applying MiXCR to the 5' RACE reads. The sample yields fewer than 2 million distinct CDR3 sequences, roughly two fifths seen once. Trimming removed 9 bases from V and 8 bases from J, with 28 bases in between. Per the germline V gene, CDR1 is MNHEY and CDR2 is SVGEGT. This CDR3 contains 17 residues. A single count supports this clonotype. Input material: blood. This sequence originates from a human donor in good health. The chain uses TRBV6-2 or TRBV6-3 and TRBJ1-4; possibly TRBD1 for D (5 bases). CDR3 DNA: TGTGCCAGTCGTGAGAGGAGCTACGGGGGTACTCGAGAAAAACTGTTTTTT. Its translation: CASRERSYGGTREKLFF.